This T cell receptor (beta chain) originates from a study of cytomegalovirus exposure and HLA in healthy donors. PCR primers comprised 60 Vbeta and 13 Jbeta primers. Here immunoSEQ multiplex PCR was the method, and the copy in TCRdb shows in-frame clones only, minus some. This table has around 150,000 clones, 50% to 75% appearing once. V gave up 1 base and J gave up 0 bases, with 9 bases separating them. The CDR3 is 16 amino acids. CDR1 is SGHTA and CDR2 is FQGTGA in the germline V gene. This clone was detected only a few times. Sample: PBMCs. This rearrangement joins TRBV7-3 to TRBJ2-2; D gene uncertain. This clonotype was sampled from a woman aged 60-75 years in good health and CMV-seropositive. The CDR3 loop reads CASSLINTANTGELFF. The DNA of the CDR3 is TGTGCCAGCAGCTTAATAAACACAGCGAACACCGGGGAGCTGTTTTTT.